These 17 T cell receptor beta chains came from one sample sequenced in a study of beta chain features in type 1 diabetes. Antigen specificity for these receptors is unknown. Study outcomes and limitations: Researchers report that Type 1 diabetes patients had moderately but significantly shorter TCRB CDR3s across all four CD4+ subsets.

Expressed TCRB transcripts were sequenced, since all the RNA that had been isolated was reverse transcribed. TCRdb's copy holds only in-frame clones and misses some; the assay was immunoSEQ multiplex PCR. Among 150,000 to 170,000 clones listed, 10% were seen once. The sequenced sample was central memory CD4+ T cells from blood. The receptors shown here come from a man aged 30 to 39 with type 1 diabetes.

The CDR3 DNA is TGTGCCAGCAGCTGGACCGGGACTAGCGGGTCGAGTGAGCAGTTCTTC. Its translation is CASSWTGTSGSSEQFF. The chain carries TRBV7-3 and TRBJ2-1; 12 bases are shared with TRBD2. Germline V gene sequence: CDR1 SGHTA, CDR2 FQGTGA. This CDR3 is 16 amino acids long. After removal of 4 bases from V and 9 bases from J, the junction contained 10 bases not matched to a gene.

This clone was counted only a few times. This chain joins TRBV19 and TRBJ1-4; no clear D. Germline CDR1 LNHDA, CDR2 SQIVND (reference sequence). The V and J ends lost 5 bases and 5 bases respectively, with 3 bases between them. CDR3 length: 11 residues. The CDR3: CASSANEKLFF. In DNA form, the CDR3 reads TGTGCCAGTAGTGCGAATGAAAAACTGTTTTTT.

The V gene is TRBV29-1, the J gene TRBJ2-2, with 9 bases lining up with TRBD1. CDR1 and CDR2 from the germline V gene are SQVTM and ANQGSEA. The J segment lost 4 bases and the V segment lost 7 bases, leaving 13 bases of the junction unmatched. The CDR3 is 16 amino acids. The CDR3 coding sequence is TGCAGCGAATCCGCAAACAGGGGGCGCGTCACCGGGGAGCTGTTTTTT. Protein: CSESANRGRVTGELFF.

The chain recombines TRBV18 with TRBJ1-2, with D hard to call. Trimming took off 3 bases at V and 6 bases at J, with 11 bases between the two ends. The CDR3 is made up of 13 amino acids. Germline V gives CDR1 KGHSH, CDR2 LQKENI. In nucleotides, the CDR3 is TGTGCCAGCTCACCTTGGGCCGGTGATGGCTACACCTTC. The encoded protein is CASSPWAGDGYTF.

The table lists this clone with a count of one. DNA of the CDR3: TGTGCCAGCAGCAAACTAGCGGGGGACTACAATGAGCAGTTCTTC. This encodes CASSKLAGDYNEQFF. The genes are TRBV7-3 and TRBJ2-1, with 11 bases fitting TRBD2. Germline assignment: CDR1 SGHTA and CDR2 FQGTGA. There are 15 residues in the CDR3. The V gene end was trimmed by 5 bases and the J gene end by 3 bases; junction bases not matched to a gene: 3. The full variable domain, in which reference TRBV7-3 and TRBJ2-1 provide the parts outside the CDR3, is GAGVSQTPSNKVTEKGKYVELRCDPISGHTALYWYRQSLGQGPEFLIYFQGTGAADDSGLPNDRFFAVRPEGSVSTLKIQRTERGDSAVYLCASSKLAGDYNEQFFGPGTRLTVL.

Only a few counts were recorded for this clone. This rearrangement joins TRBV6-6 to TRBJ2-1; D gene ambiguous. The length of the CDR3 is 13 residues. Trimming shortened V by 5 bases and J by 2 bases, and 7 bases separated the two germline ends. CDR1 MNHNY and CDR2 SVGAGI come from the germline V gene (reference sequence). The CDR3 reads CASSQETYNEQFF. In DNA form, the CDR3 reads TGTGCCAGCAGTCAAGAGACCTACAATGAGCAGTTCTTC.

The gene calls are TRBV30 and TRBJ2-5; 8 bases line up with TRBD1. Trimming at V came to 3 bases and at J to 5 bases, leaving 8 bases not matched to a gene. There are 14 residues in the CDR3. Germline V gives CDR1 GTSNPN, CDR2 SVGIG (reference sequence). DNA of the CDR3: TGTGCCTGGAGGCCACAGGGGGTCGGGGAGACCCAGTACTTC. It specifies CAWRPQGVGETQYF.

The chain has TRBV30 and TRBJ1-3; a possible D gene is TRBD1 (6 bases). This CDR3 is built from 15 residues. Germline V gene lookup returns CDR1 GTSNPN and CDR2 SVGIG (reference sequence). Trimming cost V 0 bases and J 0 bases, with 9 bases left between them. The CDR3 DNA follows: TGTGCCTGGAGTGTGGGACAAGACTCTGGAAACACCATATATTTT. Translating gives CAWSVGQDSGNTIYF.

The genes are TRBV18 and TRBJ1-1; 7 bases line up with TRBD1. The V segment lost 2 bases and the J segment 3 bases; nucleotides outside the gene matches: 6. There are 15 residues in the CDR3. Germline CDR1 KGHSH, CDR2 LQKENI. This chain's CDR3 is CASSPSTGADTEAFF. As DNA, the CDR3 is TGTGCCAGCTCACCATCAACAGGGGCGGACACTGAAGCTTTCTTT.

The chain uses TRBV4-2 and TRBJ2-5, with 11 bases fitting TRBD2. V shed 0 bases, J shed 4 bases, and the junction held 10 bases outside the gene matches. The CDR3 spans 18 residues. Per the germline V gene, CDR1 is LGHNA and CDR2 is YNFKEQ. The CDR3 region has the DNA TGTGCCAGCAGCCAAGAAGGACGCGTAGCGGGAGGGCCAGAGACCCAGTACTTC. Translation: CASSQEGRVAGGPETQYF.

CDR3 protein: CASSVDLSGQPQHF. CDR3 sequence (DNA): TGTGCCAGCAGCGTAGATCTGAGCGGGCAGCCCCAGCATTTT. V is TRBV9 and J is TRBJ1-5; D gene uncertain. Germline V gives CDR1 SGDLS, CDR2 YYNGEE. This CDR3 has 14 residues. Trimming stripped 0 bases from V and 7 bases from J, with 11 bases between.

This clone was picked up a small number of times. At the DNA level, this CDR3 is encoded by other sequences in the same sample as well. The chain employs TRBV4-3 and TRBJ1-2, with D perhaps matching TRBD1 (5 bases). The germline CDR1 and CDR2 sequences are LGHNA and YSLEER. The ends were cut back, 0 bases at V and 4 bases at J, with 9 bases in the middle. This CDR3 comprises 14 residues. The CDR3 nucleotides are TGCGCCAGCAGCCAAGATCAGGGTAGCTATGGCTACACCTTC. This sequence encodes CASSQDQGSYGYTF.

This clone was counted only a few times. The chain couples TRBV18 to TRBJ2-1; unclear D gene. CDR3 size: 14 residues. V was trimmed by 0 bases and J by 6 bases, leaving 9 bases between them. CDR1 and CDR2 from the germline V gene are KGHSH and LQKENI. As DNA, the CDR3 is TGTGCCAGCTCACCACCTAGTAGCAGCAATGAGCAGTTCTTC. Its protein is CASSPPSSSNEQFF.

This clone was recorded a few times. The V call is TRBV19, the J call TRBJ2-2, with 9 bases that match TRBD1. Germline V gene sequence: CDR1 LNHDA, CDR2 SQIVND (reference sequence). J lost 7 bases, V lost 6 bases, and 9 bases had no gene match. The CDR3 runs to 15 residues. CDR3 sequence (DNA): TGTGCCAGTAGGTTGGGACAGGGAGGTTTCGGGGAGCTGTTTTTT. Amino acids: CASRLGQGGFGELFF.

This clone has just a few counts. The chain has TRBV7-3 and TRBJ2-1; perhaps TRBD2 as D (6 bases). Trimming pared 5 bases from V and 6 bases from J, leaving 11 bases between. This CDR3 is 13 amino acids long. In germline, CDR1 is SGHTA, CDR2 FQGTGA. Here the CDR3 reads CASSLGTLNEQFF. CDR3 bases: TGTGCCAGCAGCCTCGGGACTCTCAATGAGCAGTTCTTC.

The chain combines TRBV5-4 with TRBJ2-3; D gene ambiguous. CDR1 SGHNT and CDR2 YYREEE come from the germline V gene (reference sequence). Trimming took off 1 base at V and 0 bases at J, with 12 bases between the two ends. The CDR3 length is 16 residues. Here the CDR3 reads CASSLSRARSTDTQYF. As DNA, the CDR3 is TGTGCCAGCAGCTTGTCTCGTGCCCGGAGCACAGATACGCAGTATTTT.

J is TRBJ1-3 and V is TRBV9, with no clear D. From germline, CDR1 is SGDLS and CDR2 YYNGEE. CDR3 length: 13 amino acids. Trimming took 1 base from V and 2 from J, leaving 4 bases between them. CDR3 residues: CASSVSAGNTIYF. In DNA form, the CDR3 reads TGTGCCAGCAGCGTATCTGCTGGAAACACCATATATTTT.